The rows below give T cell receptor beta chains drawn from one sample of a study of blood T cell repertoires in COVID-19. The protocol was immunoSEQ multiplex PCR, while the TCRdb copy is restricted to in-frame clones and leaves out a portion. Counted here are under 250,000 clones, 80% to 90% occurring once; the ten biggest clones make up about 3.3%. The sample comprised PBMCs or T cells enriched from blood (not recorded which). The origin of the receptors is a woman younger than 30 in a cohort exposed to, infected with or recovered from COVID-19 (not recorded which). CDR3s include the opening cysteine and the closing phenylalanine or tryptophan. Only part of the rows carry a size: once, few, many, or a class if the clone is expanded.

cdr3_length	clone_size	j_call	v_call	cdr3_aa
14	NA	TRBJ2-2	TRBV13	CASSLAAGNGELFF
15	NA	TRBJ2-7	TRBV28	CASSFSSAGSYEQYF
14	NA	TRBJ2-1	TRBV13	CASSRFGASGEQFF
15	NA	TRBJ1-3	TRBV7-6	CASSDLSSSGNTIYF
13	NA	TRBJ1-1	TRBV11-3	CASSSTENTEAFF
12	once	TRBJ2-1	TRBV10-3	CATGLADNEQFF
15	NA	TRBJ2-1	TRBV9	CASSVDGGLDIEQFF
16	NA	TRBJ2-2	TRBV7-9	CASSLTTGVKTGELFF
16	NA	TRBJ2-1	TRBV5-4	CASSLEGGIDSHEQFF
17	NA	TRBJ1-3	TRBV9	CASSDGTGSYSGNTIYF
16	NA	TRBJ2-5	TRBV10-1	CASSESTGSAVETQYF
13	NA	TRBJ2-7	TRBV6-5	CASSLLFSYEQYF
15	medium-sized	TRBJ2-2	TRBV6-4	CASSRTGGDTGELFF
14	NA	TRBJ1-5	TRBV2	CASGQTFSNQPQHF
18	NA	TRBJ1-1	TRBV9	CASSVNPRATGGNTEAFF
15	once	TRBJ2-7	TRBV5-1	CASSLGGPGSNEQYF
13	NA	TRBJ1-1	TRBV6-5	CASVTPGSSEAFF
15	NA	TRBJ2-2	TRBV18	CASSPSRGETGELFF
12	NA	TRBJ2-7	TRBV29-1	CSVDRGSYEQYF
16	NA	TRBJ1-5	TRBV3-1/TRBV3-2	CASSRRGGVSNQPQHF
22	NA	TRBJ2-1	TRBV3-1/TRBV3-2	CASSQDVALAGGSFWRYNEQFF
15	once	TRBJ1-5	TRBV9	CASSVGPERIQPQHF
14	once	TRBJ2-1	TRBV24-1	CATSDPAGGNEQFF
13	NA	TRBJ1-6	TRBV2	CASSGGLYSPLHF
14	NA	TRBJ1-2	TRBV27	CASSLKGGLYGYTF
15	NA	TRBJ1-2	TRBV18	CASSPPAEPNYGYTF
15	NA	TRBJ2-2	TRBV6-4	CASSDSEGNTGELFF
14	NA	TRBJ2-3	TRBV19	CASSRLASTDTQYF
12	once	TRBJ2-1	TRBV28	CASRFPGGEQFF
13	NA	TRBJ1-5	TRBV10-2	CASSETAFQPQHF
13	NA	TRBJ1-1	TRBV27	CASSLTENTEAFF
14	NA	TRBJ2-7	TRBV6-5	CASSSLSGRGEQYF
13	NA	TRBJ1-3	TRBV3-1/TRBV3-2	CASSAGLGNTIYF
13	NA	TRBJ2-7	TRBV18	CASALAVAYEQYF
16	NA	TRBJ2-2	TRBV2	CASSPTMGAGGGELFF
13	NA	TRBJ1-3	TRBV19	CASEGASGNTIYF
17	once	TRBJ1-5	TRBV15	CATSRDHRQARNQPQHF
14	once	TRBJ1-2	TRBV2	CASSERQGFYGYTF
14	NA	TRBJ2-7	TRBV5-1	CASSYGQARDEQYF
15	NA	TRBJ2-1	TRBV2	CASSEERGAYNEQFF